This T cell receptor beta chain was captured in a study of cytomegalovirus exposure and HLA in healthy donors (dated by TCRdb to about 2017). In terms of the full investigation: The 700 or so repertoires of the first cohort and the 95 to 150 validation repertoires were produced on the same platform, according to a later analysis. The study aimed to test whether signatures of past pathogen exposure could be identified by cataloging public T cell receptors. A separate validation cohort of over a hundred different subjects was used in addition to the 666-subject first cohort. The study combined high-throughput TCR immunosequencing, statistical association of individual TCRs with disease status, and machine learning to predict cytomegalovirus infection status.

Remarks on this clone: Its antigen remains undetermined. No clone much larger than this one lies a single base away; base qualities are absent.

The donors belonged to the validation cohort of 120 subjects, which was separate from the approximately 700-subject first cohort. CDR3 length: 16 amino acids, cysteine to phenylalanine. This entry keeps only the CDR3 DNA: 48 bases, framed from base 1. The trim is 1 base for V and 5 bases for J, with a gap of 17 bases between the germline ends. The germline V gene yields MGHDK for CDR1 and SYGVNS for CDR2. What the authors observed across the whole study: All 130 or so repertoires were used to score co-occurrence in the validation cohort in a later analysis, because that analysis had no HLA typing for the cohort. In vitro tests confirmed that a few of the cytomegalovirus-associated TCR beta chains recognize cytomegalovirus antigens. In the study, approximately 160 TCR beta chains were listed as associated with cytomegalovirus. Most TCR sequences were seen in very few donors, while some public TCRs were found in many individuals. It was suggested by the authors that the approach could potentially be generalized to other disease states and immunological phenotypes. A later analysis found that TCRs clustered in the first cohort also tended to co-occur in the roughly 120 validation repertoires, with roughly 95% of cluster scores above 0. The classifier was reported to diagnose cytomegalovirus status with high specificity and sensitivity in both the original cohort and the validation cohort.

Preparation of the library involved the immunoSEQ multiplex PCR assay. Under the source paper's analysis protocol: A statistical classification framework was built for diagnosing cytomegalovirus status from the catalog of TCR beta chain sequences. The immuneACCESS repertoire file appears here via TCRdb, limited to in-frame rearrangements. These files lack a portion of the clones; in checked studies, under half of the deficit traces to unresolved V genes, and the cause of the others is not known. V, J and clone size are those of that table, while D and trimming were read from the DNA. For this sample the table gives over 150,000 clones, of which 75% to 90% were detected only once. Approximately 20% of the sample is held by the ten biggest clonotypes.

This receptor was taken from a man aged 18-30 years in good health and CMV-seropositive. Recombination connected TRBV25-1 to TRBJ1-2; the D segment could be TRBD1, given 6 matching bases. Material: PBMCs. Here the CDR3 is given as CASSEWDNRSLYGYTF. Here is the DNA: TGTGCCAGCAGTGAATGGGACAACCGATCCCTATATGGCTACACCTTC.